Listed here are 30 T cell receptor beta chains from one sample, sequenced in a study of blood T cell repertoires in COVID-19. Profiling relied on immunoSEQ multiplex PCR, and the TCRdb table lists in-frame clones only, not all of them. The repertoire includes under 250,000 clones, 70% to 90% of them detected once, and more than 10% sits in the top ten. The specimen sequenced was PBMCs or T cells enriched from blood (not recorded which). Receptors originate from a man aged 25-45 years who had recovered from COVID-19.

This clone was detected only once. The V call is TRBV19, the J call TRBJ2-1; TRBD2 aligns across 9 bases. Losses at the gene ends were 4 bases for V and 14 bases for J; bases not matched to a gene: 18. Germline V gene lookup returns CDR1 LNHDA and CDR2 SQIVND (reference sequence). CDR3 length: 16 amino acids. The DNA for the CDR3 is TGTGCCAGTAGTAAGGGCCGGGACAGACTAGCGGCCGGTAAGTTCTTC. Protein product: CASSKGRDRLAAGKFF. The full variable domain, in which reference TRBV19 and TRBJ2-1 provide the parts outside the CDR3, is DGGITQSPKYLFRKEGQNVTLSCEQNLNHDAMYWYRQDPGQGLRLIYYSQIVNDFQKGDIAEGYSVSREKKESFPLTVTSAQKNPTAFYLCASSKGRDRLAAGKFFGPGTRLTVL.

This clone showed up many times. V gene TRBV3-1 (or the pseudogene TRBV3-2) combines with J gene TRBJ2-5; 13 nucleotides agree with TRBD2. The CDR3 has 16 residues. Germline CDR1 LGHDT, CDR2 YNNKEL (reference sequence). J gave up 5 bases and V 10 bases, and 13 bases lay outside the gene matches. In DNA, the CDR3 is TGTGCCATCGGAATCACTAGCGGGAGGGCCGCGGAGACCCAGTACTTC. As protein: CAIGITSGRAAETQYF.

The CDR3 loop reads CASSPGQLNVNSPLHF. The CDR3 nucleotides read TGTGCCAGCAGCCCGGGACAGCTTAACGTAAATTCACCCCTCCACTTT. V usage is TRBV5-4 and J usage is TRBJ1-6; TRBD1 matches 7 bases. The length of the CDR3 is 16 residues. V was pared by 4 bases and J by 7 bases, with 11 bases of the junction left unmatched. Germline-derived CDR1 and CDR2 are SGHNT and YYREEE (reference sequence).

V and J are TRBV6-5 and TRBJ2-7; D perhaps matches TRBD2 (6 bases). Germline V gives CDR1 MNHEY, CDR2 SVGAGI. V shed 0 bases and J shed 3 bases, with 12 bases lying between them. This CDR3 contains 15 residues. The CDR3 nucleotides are TGTGCCAGCAGTTACTCATCCGGGGGTGTCTACGAGCAGTACTTC. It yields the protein CASSYSSGGVYEQYF.

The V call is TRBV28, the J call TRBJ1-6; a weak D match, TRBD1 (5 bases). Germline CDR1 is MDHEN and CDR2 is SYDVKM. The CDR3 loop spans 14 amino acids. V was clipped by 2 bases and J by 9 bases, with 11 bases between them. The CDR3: CASSLVSGLSPLHF. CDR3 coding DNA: TGTGCCAGCAGTTTAGTGTCAGGGCTTTCACCCCTCCACTTT.

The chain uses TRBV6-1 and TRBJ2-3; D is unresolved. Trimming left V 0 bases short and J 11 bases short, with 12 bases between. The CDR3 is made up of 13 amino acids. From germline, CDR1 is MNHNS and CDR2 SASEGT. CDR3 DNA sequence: TGTGCCAGCAGTGAAGCATTATTCCTAGAGCAGTATTTT. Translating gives CASSEALFLEQYF.

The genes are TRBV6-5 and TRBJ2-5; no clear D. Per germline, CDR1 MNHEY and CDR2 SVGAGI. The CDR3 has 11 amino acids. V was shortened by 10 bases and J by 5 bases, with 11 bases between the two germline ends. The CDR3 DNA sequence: TGTGCCACCAAGCTAGGCGAGACCCAGTACTTC. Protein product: CATKLGETQYF.

The CDR3 spells CASSLRQGNTEAFF. In DNA form, the CDR3 reads TGCGCCAGCAGCTTAAGACAGGGGAACACTGAAGCTTTCTTT. The chain is built from TRBV5-1 and TRBJ1-1, with TRBD1 matching over 7 bases. This CDR3 region has 14 residues. The trim removed 2 bases at V and 1 base at J, leaving 2 bases unmatched. CDR1 and CDR2 (germline): SGHRS, YFSETQ.

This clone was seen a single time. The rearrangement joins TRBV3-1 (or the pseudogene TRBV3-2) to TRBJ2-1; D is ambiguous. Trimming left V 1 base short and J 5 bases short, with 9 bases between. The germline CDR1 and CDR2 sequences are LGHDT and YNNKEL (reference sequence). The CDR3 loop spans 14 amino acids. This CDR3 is CASSQGQKNNEQFF. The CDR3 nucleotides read TGTGCCAGCAGCCAAGGTCAGAAAAACAATGAGCAGTTCTTC.

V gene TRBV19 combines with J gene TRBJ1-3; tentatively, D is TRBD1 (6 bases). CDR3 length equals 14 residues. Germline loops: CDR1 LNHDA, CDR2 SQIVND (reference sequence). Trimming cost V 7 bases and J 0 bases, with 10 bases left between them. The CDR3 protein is CASNTGSSGNTIYF. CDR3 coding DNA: TGTGCCAGTAATACAGGGAGCTCTGGAAACACCATATATTTT.

In DNA, the CDR3 is TGTGCCAGCAGCTTGGCCGGGGGGGACACCATATATTTT. Its protein is CASSLAGGDTIYF. The chain combines TRBV5-4 with TRBJ1-3, with a tentative D call TRBD1 (5 bases). This CDR3 spans 13 amino acids. The V end lost 0 bases, the J end lost 8 bases, and 9 bases lay between the germline ends. Germline V gene sequence: CDR1 SGHNT, CDR2 YYREEE (reference sequence).

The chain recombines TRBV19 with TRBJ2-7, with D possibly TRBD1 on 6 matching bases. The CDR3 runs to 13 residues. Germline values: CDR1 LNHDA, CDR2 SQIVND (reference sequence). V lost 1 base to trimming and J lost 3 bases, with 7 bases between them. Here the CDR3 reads CASSIGGGYEQYF. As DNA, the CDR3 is TGTGCCAGTAGTATAGGAGGGGGCTACGAGCAGTACTTC.

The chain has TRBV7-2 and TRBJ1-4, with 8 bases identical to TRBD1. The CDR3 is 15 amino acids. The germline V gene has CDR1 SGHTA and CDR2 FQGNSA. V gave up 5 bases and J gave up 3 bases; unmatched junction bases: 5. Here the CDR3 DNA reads TGTGCCAGCAGCCCCCAACAGGGGGCTAATGAAAAACTGTTTTTT. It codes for CASSPQQGANEKLFF.

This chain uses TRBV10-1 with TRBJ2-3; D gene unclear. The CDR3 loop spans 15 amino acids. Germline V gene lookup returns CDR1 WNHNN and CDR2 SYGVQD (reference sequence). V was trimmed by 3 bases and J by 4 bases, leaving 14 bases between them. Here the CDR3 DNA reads TGCGCCAGCAGTGACAGGCTCCGCATAGCAGATACGCAGTATTTT. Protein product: CASSDRLRIADTQYF.

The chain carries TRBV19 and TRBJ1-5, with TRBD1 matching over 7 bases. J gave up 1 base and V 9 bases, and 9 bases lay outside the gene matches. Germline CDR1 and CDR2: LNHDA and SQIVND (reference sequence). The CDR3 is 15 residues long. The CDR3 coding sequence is TGTGCCAGCTGGTCACAGGGGAACAGCAATCAGCCCCAGCATTTT. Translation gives CASWSQGNSNQPQHF.

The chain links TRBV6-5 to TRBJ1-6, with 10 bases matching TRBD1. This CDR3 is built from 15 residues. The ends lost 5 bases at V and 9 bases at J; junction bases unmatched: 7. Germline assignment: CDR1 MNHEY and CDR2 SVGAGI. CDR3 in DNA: TGTGCCAGCAGTATCGGACAGGGGGTCAGTTCACCCCTCCACTTT. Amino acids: CASSIGQGVSSPLHF.

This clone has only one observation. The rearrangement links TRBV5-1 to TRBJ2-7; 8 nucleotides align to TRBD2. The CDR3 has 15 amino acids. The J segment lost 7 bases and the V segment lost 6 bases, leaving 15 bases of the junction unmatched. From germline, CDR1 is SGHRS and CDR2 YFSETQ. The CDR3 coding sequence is TGCGCCAGCACCCCCGGGGGGGGTTCGATAGGGGAGCAGTACTTC. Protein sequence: CASTPGGGSIGEQYF.

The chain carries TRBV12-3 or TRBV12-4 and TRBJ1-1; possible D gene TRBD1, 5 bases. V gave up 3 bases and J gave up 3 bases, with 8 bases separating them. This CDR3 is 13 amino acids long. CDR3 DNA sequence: TGTGCCAGCAGTTTTCAGGGCGACACTGAAGCTTTCTTT. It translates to CASSFQGDTEAFF.

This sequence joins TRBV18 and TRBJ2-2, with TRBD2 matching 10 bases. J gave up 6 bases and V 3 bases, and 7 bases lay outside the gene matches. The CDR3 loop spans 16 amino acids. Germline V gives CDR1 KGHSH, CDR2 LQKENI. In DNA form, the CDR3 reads TGTGCCAGCTCACCCCGAGGAGCGGGGGGGGCCGGGGAGCTGTTTTTT. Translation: CASSPRGAGGAGELFF. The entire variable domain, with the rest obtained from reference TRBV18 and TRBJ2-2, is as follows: NAGVMQNPRHLVRRRGQEARLRCSPMKGHSHVYWYRQLPEEGLKFMVYLQKENIIDESGMPKERFSAEFPKEGPSILRIQQVVRGDSAAYFCASSPRGAGGAGELFFGEGSRLTVL.

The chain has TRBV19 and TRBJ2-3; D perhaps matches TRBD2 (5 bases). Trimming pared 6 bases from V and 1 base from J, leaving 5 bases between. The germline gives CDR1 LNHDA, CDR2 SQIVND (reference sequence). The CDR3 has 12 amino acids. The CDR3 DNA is TGTGCCAGTAGGAGGGGCACAGATACGCAGTATTTT. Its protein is CASRRGTDTQYF.

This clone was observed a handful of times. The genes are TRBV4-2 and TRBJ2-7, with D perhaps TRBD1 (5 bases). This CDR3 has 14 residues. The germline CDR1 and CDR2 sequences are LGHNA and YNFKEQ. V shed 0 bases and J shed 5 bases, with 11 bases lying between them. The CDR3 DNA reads TGTGCCAGCAGCCAAGATCGGACAACCCACGAGCAGTACTTC. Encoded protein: CASSQDRTTHEQYF.

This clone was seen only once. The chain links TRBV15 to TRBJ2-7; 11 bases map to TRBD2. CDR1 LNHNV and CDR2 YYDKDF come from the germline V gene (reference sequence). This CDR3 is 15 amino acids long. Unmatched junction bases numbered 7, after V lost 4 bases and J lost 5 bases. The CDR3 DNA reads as TGTGCCACCAGCACCCGCTCGACTAGCGGGAACGAGCAGTACTTC. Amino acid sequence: CATSTRSTSGNEQYF. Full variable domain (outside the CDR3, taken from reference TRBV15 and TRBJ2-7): DAMVIQNPRYQVTQFGKPVTLSCSQTLNHNVMYWYQQKSSQAPKLLFHYYDKDFNNEADTPDNFQSRRPNTSFCFLDIRSPGLGDTAMYLCATSTRSTSGNEQYFGPGTRLTVT.

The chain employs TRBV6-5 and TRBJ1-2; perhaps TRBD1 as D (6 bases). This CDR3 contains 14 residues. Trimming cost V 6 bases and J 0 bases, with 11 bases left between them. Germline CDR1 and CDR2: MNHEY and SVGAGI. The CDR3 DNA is TGTGCCAGCAGGGACAGCGGAGCTAACTATGGCTACACCTTC. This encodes CASRDSGANYGYTF.

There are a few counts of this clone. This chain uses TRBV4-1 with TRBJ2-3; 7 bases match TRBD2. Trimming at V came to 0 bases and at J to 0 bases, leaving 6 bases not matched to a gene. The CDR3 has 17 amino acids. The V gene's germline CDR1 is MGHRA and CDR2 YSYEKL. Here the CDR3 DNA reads TGCGCCAGCAGCCAAGATCTACTAGCGACCAGCACAGATACGCAGTATTTT. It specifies CASSQDLLATSTDTQYF.

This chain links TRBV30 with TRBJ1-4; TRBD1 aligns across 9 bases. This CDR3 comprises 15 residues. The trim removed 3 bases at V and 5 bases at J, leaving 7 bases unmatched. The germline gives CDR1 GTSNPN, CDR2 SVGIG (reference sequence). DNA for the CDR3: TGTGCCTGGAGAGCCAGAGGGACAGGGAATGAAAAACTGTTTTTT. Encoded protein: CAWRARGTGNEKLFF.

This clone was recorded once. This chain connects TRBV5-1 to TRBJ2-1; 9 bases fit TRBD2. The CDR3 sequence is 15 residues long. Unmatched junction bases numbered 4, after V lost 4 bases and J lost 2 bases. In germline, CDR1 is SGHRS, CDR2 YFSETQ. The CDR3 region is CASSRAGGTYNEQFF. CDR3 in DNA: TGCGCCAGCAGCAGAGCGGGGGGAACCTACAATGAGCAGTTCTTC.

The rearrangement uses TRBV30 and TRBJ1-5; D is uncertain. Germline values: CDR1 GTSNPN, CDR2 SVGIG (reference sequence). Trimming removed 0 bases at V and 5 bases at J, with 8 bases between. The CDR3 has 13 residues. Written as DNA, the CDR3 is TGTGCCTGGAGTGTTAACTTTTATCAGCCCCAGCATTTT. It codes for CAWSVNFYQPQHF.

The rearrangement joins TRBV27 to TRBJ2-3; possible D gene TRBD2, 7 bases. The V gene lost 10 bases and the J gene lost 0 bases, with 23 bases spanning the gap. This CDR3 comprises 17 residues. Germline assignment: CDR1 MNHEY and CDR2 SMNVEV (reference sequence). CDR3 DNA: TGTGCCACCCTAAGACCGGGGGGCAAAGCTAGCACAGATACGCAGTATTTT. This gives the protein CATLRPGGKASTDTQYF.

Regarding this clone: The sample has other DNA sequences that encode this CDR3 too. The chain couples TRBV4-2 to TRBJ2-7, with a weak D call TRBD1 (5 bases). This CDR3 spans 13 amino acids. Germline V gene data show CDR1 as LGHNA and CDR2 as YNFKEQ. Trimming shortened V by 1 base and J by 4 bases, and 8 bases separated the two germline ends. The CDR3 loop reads CASSQGGPYEQYF. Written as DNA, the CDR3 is TGTGCCAGCAGCCAAGGGGGCCCTTACGAGCAGTACTTC.

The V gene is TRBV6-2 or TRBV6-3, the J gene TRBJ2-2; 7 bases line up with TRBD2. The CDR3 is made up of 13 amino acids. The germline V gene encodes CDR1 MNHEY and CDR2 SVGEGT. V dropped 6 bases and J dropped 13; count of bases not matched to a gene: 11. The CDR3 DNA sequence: TGTGCCAGCAGCCAAGGGACTACCGGACGGCTGTTTTTT. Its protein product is CASSQGTTGRLFF.